Below, 5 T cell receptor beta chains from the same sample are listed, as sequenced in a study of spatial heterogeneity in lung cancer. Time point described: sample taken at primary tumor resection. Without sorting, whole RNA was sequenced from tumor, nontumor lung or frozen PBMC. TCRdb ran MiXCR on the 5' RACE reads and lists one entry per CDR3 protein. The sample lists 2,500 to 4,000 distinct CDR3 sequences; roughly 29% were seen once. Sequenced material: PBMCs, taken at surgery. Receptors were obtained from a female donor with early-stage non-small cell lung cancer.

Remarks on this clonotype: Since it is a stray read in a library aimed at alpha chains, this beta chain has a size that is not meaningful. J is TRBJ2-1 and V is TRBV20-1, with 12 bases matching TRBD1. CDR1 and CDR2 (germline): DFQATT, SNEGSKA (reference sequence). J lost 8 bases, V lost 5 bases, and 7 bases had no gene match. The CDR3 contains 14 residues. The CDR3 sequence: CSAPGQGAIHEQFF. The CDR3 region has the DNA TGCAGTGCTCCGGGACAGGGGGCGATTCATGAGCAGTTCTTC.

As for this clonotype: This beta chain is an off-target read within a library intended for alpha chains, so its frequency means little. This sequence joins TRBV7-6 and TRBJ2-1; TRBD2 is a possible D gene (6 bases). The CDR3 is 15 residues long. The germline V gene encodes CDR1 SGHVS and CDR2 FNYEAQ. Trimming removed 5 bases from V and 3 bases from J, with 14 bases in between. CDR3 loop: CASSDSGRLYNEQFF. CDR3 bases: TGTGCCAGCAGCGACAGCGGGCGTCTCTACAATGAGCAGTTCTTC.

By frequency in the sample, this clonotype is medium-sized (0.01 to 0.1%). With the library built for alpha chains, this beta chain is off target and its frequency is not meaningful. The chain is built from TRBV15 and TRBJ2-3; tentatively, D is TRBD1 (6 bases). V was trimmed by 5 bases and J by 1 base, leaving 10 bases between them. The germline V gene has CDR1 LNHNV and CDR2 YYDKDF (reference sequence). The CDR3 runs 14 residues. For the CDR3, the DNA is TGTGCCACCAGCCTACGGACAGGCACAGATACGCAGTATTTT. Translation gives CATSLRTGTDTQYF. Looking up the rest from reference TRBV15 and TRBJ2-3 gives the full variable domain: DAMVIQNPRYQVTQFGKPVTLSCSQTLNHNVMYWYQQKSSQAPKLLFHYYDKDFNNEADTPDNFQSRRPNTSFCFLDIRSPGLGDTAMYLCATSLRTGTDTQYFGPGTRLTVL.

With regard to this clonotype: Found in a library prepared for alpha chains, this beta chain is an off-target read, and its abundance has little meaning. V usage is TRBV12-3 or TRBV12-4 and J usage is TRBJ2-1; D ambiguous. The germline V and J ends were trimmed by 8 bases and 3 bases, with 11 bases remaining between them. This CDR3 has 13 amino acids. The CDR3 coding sequence is TGTGCCAGCGGACCGGCCGTCTACAATGAGCAGTTCTTC. Protein product: CASGPAVYNEQFF.

This clonotype occurred a few times. Because this beta chain is a stray read in a library intended to capture alpha chains, its abundance should not be given much weight. The chain links TRBV23-1 to TRBJ2-6; 7 bases agree with TRBD1. Being an ORF, TRBV23-1 has a function that is uncertain. CDR3 length equals 20 residues. Unmatched junction bases numbered 14, after V lost 3 bases and J lost 0 bases. The CDR3 bases are TGCGCCAGCAGTCAGGAACCGGGACAGTCTTCAGTCTCTGGGGCCAACGTCCTGACTTTC. Its protein is CASSQEPGQSSVSGANVLTF.